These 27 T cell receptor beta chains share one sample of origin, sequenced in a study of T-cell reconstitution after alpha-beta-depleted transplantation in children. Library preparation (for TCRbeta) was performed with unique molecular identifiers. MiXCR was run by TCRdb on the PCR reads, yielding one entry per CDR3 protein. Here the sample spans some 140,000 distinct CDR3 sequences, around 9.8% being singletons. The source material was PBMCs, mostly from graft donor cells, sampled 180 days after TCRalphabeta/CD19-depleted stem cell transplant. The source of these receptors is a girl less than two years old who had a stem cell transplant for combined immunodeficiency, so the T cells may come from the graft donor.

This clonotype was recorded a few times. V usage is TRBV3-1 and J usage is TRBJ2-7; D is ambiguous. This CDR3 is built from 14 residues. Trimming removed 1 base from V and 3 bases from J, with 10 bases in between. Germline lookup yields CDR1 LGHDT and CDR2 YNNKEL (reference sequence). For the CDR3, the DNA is TGTGCCAGCAGCCAAGCCCACCAAGTCTACGAGCAGTACTTC. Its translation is CASSQAHQVYEQYF.

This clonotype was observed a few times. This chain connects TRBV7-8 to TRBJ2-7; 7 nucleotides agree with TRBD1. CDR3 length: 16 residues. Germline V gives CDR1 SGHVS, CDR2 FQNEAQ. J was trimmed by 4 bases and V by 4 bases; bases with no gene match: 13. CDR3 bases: TGTGCCAGCAGCTATATTGGACAGGTTTGGAGTTACGAGCAGTACTTC. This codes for CASSYIGQVWSYEQYF.

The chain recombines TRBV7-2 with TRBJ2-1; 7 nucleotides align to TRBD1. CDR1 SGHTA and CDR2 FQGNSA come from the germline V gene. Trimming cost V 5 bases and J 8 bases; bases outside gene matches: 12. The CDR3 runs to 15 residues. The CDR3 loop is CASSRRRTGRYEQFF. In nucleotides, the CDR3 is TGTGCCAGCAGCCGGAGGAGGACAGGTAGGTATGAGCAGTTCTTC.

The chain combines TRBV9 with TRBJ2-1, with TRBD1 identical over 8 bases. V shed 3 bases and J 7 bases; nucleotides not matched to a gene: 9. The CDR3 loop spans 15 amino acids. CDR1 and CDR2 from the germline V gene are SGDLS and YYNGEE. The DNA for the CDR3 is TGTGCCAGCAGCGCCTACAGGGGGGCGGGGAATGAGCAGTTCTTC. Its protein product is CASSAYRGAGNEQFF.

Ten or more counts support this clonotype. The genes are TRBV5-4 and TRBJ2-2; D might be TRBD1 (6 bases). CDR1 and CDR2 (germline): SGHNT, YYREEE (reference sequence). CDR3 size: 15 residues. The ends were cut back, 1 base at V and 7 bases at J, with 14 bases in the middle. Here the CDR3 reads CASSLFGGADGELFF. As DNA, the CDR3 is TGTGCCAGCAGCTTGTTTGGGGGCGCGGACGGGGAGCTGTTTTTT.

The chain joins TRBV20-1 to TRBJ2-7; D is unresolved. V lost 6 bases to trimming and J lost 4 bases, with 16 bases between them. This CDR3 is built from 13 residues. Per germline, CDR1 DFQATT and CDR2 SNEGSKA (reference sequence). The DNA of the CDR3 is TGCAGTGCCGAGGCCCAACCCCTTTACGAGCAGTACTTC. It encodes CSAEAQPLYEQYF.

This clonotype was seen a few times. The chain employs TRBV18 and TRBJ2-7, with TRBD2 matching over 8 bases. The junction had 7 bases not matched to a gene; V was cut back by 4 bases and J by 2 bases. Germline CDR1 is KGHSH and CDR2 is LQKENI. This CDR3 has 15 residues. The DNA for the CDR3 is TGTGCCAGCTCACGTTTAGCGGGGAAGGCCTACGAGCAGTACTTC. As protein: CASSRLAGKAYEQYF.

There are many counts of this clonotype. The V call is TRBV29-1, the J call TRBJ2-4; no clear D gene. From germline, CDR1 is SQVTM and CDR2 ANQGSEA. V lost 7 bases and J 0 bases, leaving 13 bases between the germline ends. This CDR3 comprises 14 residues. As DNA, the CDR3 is TGCAGCGCCGCAGGCCGACTAGCCAAAAACATTCAGTACTTC. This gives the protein CSAAGRLAKNIQYF.

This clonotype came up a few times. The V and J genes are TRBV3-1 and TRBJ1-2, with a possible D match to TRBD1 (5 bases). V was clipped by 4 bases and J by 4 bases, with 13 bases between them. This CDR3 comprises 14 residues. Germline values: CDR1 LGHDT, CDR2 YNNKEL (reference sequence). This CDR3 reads CASSPRGQSYGYTF. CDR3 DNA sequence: TGTGCCAGCAGCCCGCGCGGACAAAGCTATGGCTACACCTTC.

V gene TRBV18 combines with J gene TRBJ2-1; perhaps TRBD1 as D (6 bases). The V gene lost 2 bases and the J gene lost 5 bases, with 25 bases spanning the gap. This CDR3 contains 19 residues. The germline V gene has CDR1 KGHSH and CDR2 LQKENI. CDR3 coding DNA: TGTGCCAGCTCACCATTCTTTGGACAGCCCTTGGGGCCTAACAATGAGCAGTTCTTC. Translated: CASSPFFGQPLGPNNEQFF.

The CDR3 sequence: CASSLDVHTEAFF. The CDR3, as DNA: TGCGCCAGCAGCTTGGACGTCCACACTGAAGCTTTCTTT. V gene TRBV5-1 combines with J gene TRBJ1-1; D ambiguous. The CDR3 length is 13 residues. The germline gives CDR1 SGHRS, CDR2 YFSETQ. The V end was cut by 0 bases, the J end by 3 bases, with 6 bases between. Combining the CDR3 with reference TRBV5-1 and TRBJ1-1 gives the whole variable domain KAGVTQTPRYLIKTRGQQVTLSCSPISGHRSVSWYQQTPGQGLQFLFEYFSETQRNKGNFPGRFSGRQFSNSRSEMNVSTLELGDSALYLCASSLDVHTEAFFGQGTRLTVV.

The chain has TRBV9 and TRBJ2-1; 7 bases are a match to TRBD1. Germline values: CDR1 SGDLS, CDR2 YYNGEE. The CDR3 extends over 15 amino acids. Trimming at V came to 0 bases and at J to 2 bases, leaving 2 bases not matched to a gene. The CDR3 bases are TGTGCCAGCAGCGTAGGAGGGGGCCCCTACAATGAGCAGTTCTTC. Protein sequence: CASSVGGGPYNEQFF.

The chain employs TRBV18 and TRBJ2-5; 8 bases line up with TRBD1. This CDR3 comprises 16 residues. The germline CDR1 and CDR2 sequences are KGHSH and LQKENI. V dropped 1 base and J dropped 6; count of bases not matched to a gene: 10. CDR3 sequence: CASSPLDRGTVQTQYF. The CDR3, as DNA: TGTGCCAGCTCACCACTCGACAGGGGAACGGTGCAGACCCAGTACTTC. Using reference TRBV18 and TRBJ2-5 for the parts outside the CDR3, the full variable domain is NAGVMQNPRHLVRRRGQEARLRCSPMKGHSHVYWYRQLPEEGLKFMVYLQKENIIDESGMPKERFSAEFPKEGPSILRIQQVVRGDSAAYFCASSPLDRGTVQTQYFGPGTRLLVL.

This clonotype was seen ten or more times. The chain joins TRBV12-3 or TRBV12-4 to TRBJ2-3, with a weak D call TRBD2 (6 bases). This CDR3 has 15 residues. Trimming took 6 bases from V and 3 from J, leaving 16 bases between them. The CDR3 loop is CASSLGRPITDTQYF. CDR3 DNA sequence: TGTGCCAGCAGCCTTGGGAGGCCTATTACAGATACGCAGTATTTT.

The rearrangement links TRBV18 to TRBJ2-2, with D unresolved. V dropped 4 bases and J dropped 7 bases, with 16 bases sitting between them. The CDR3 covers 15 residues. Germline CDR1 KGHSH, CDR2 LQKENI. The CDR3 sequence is CASSRLSRGRGELFF. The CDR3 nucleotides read TGTGCCAGCTCACGCCTTTCTAGAGGTCGCGGGGAGCTGTTTTTT.

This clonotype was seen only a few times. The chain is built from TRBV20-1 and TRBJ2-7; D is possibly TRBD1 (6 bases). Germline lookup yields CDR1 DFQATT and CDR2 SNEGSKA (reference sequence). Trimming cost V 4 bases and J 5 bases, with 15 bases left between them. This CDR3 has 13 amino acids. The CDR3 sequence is CSAIRTGRHEQYF. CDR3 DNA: TGCAGTGCTATTCGCACAGGGCGGCACGAGCAGTACTTC.

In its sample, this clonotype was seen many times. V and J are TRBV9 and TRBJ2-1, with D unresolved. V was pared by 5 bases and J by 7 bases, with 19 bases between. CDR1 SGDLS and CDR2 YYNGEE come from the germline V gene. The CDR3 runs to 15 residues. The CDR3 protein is CASSVGPTPINEQFF. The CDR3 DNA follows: TGTGCCAGCAGTGTGGGTCCGACACCAATTAATGAGCAGTTCTTC.

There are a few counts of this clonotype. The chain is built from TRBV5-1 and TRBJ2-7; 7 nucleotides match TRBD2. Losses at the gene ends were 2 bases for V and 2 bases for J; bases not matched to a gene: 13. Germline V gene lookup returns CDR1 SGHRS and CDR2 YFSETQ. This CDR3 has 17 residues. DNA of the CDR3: TGCGCCAGCAGCTTCCGGAATTTCCCGGGAGGAACCTACGAGCAGTACTTC. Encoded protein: CASSFRNFPGGTYEQYF.

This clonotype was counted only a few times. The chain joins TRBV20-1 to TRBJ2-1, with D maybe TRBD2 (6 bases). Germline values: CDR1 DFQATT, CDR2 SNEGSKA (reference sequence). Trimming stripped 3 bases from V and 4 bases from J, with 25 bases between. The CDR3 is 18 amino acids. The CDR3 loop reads CSARGGLPLELLYNEQFF. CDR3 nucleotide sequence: TGCAGTGCTAGGGGGGGACTCCCTCTAGAGCTATTATACAATGAGCAGTTCTTC.

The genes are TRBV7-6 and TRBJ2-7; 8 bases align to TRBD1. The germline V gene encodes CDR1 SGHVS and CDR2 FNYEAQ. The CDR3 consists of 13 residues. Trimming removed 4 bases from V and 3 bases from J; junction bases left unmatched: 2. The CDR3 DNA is TGTGCCAGCAGCTCGGACAGGGTCTACGAGCAGTACTTC. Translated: CASSSDRVYEQYF.

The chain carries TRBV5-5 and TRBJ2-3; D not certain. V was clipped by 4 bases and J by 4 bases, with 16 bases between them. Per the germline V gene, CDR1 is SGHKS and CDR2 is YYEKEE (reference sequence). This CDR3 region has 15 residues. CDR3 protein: CASSPPSMGSDTQYF. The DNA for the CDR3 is TGTGCCAGCAGCCCCCCGAGTATGGGGTCAGATACGCAGTATTTT.

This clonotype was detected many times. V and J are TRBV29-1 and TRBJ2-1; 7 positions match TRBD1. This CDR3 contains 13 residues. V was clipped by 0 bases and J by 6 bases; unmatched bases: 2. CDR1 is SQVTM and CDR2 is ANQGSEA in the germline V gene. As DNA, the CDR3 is TGCAGCGTTGAAGAGGACAGGTCCAATGAGCAGTTCTTC. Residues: CSVEEDRSNEQFF.

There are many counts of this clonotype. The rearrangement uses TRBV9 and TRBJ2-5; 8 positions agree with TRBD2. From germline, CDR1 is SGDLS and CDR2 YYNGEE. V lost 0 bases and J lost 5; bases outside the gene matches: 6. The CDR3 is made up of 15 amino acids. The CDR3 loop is CASSVGGGGGETQYF. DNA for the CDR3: TGTGCCAGCAGCGTAGGGGGCGGCGGGGGGGAGACCCAGTACTTC. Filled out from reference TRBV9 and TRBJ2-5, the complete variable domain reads DSGVTQTPKHLITATGQRVTLRCSPRSGDLSVYWYQQSLDQGLQFLIQYYNGEERAKGNILERFSAQQFPDLHSELNLSSLELGDSALYFCASSVGGGGGETQYFGPGTRLLVL.

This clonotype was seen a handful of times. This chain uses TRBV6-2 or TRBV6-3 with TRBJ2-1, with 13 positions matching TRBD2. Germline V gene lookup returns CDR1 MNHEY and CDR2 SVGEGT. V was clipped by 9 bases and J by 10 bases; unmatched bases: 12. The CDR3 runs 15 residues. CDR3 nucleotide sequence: TGTGCCAGTTTCGGCGGGACTAGCGGGATCAGGGAGCAGTTCTTC. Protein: CASFGGTSGIREQFF.

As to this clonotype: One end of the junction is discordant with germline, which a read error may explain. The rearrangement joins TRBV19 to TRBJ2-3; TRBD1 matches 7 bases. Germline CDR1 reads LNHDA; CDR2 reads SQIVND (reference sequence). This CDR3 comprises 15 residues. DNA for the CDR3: TGTGCCAGTAGACCGGGACAGATGTACACAGATACGCAGAATTTT. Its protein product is CASRPGQMYTDTQNF.

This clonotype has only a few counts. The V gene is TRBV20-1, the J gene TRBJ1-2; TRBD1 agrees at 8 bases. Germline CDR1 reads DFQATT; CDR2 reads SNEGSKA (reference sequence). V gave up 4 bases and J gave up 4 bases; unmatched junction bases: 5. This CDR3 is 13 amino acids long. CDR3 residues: CSAKTGATYGYTF. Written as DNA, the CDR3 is TGCAGTGCTAAGACAGGGGCAACCTATGGCTACACCTTC.

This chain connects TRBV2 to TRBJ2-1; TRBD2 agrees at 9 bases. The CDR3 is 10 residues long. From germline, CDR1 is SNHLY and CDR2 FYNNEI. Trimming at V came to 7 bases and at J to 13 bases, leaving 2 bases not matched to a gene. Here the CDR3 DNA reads TGTGCCAGCAAGGGACTAGCACAGTTCTTC. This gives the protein CASKGLAQFF.